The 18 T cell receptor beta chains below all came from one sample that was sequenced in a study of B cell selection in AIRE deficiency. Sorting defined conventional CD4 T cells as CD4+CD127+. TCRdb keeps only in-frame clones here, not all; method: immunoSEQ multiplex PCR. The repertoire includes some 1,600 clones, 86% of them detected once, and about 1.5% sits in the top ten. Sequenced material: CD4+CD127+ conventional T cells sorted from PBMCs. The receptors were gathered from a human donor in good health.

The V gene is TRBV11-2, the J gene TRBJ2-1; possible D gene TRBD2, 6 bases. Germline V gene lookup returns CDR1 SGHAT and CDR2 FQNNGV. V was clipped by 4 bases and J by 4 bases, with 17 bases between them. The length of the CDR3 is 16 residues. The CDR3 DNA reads TGTGCCAGCAGCTCCTCCGGGCTAGCGTCATACAATGAGCAGTTCTTC. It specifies CASSSSGLASYNEQFF.

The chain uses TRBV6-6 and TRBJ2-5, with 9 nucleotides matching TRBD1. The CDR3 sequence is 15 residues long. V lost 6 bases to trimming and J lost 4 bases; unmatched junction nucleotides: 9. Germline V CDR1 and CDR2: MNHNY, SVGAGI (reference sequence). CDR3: CASSTTGGLGETQYF. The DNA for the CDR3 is TGTGCCAGCAGCACCACAGGGGGCCTAGGAGAGACCCAGTACTTC.

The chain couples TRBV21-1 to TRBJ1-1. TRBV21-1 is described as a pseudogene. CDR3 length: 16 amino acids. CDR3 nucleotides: TGTGCCAGCAGGTGCGATAGCTACACAATTCTCACTGAAGCTTTCTTT. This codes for CASRCDSYTILTEAFF.

CDR3 sequence reads: CASSRAPVSSYEQYF. In DNA form, the CDR3 reads TGTGCCAGCAGTCGTGCCCCGGTGAGCTCCTACGAGCAGTACTTC. V is TRBV6-5 and J is TRBJ2-7; no clear D. V lost 5 bases, J lost 0 bases, and 14 bases lay in between. The CDR3 sequence is 15 residues long. Germline CDR1 and CDR2: MNHEY and SVGAGI.

CDR3 nucleotide sequence: TGTGCCAGCAGCGTAGTGACAGGGGTTTCGGACACCATATATTTT. This encodes CASSVVTGVSDTIYF. V and J are TRBV9 and TRBJ1-3, with 8 bases lining up with TRBD1. The CDR3 sequence is 15 residues long. Germline trimming cut 0 bases from V and 8 bases from J; bases unmatched to any gene: 7. Germline values: CDR1 SGDLS, CDR2 YYNGEE.

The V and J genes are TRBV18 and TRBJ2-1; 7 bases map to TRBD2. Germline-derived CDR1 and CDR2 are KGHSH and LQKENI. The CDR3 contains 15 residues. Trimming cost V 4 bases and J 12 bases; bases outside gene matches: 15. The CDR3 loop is CASSRLKGISGGQFF. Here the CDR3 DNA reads TGTGCCAGCTCACGTTTAAAGGGGATATCGGGAGGGCAGTTCTTC.

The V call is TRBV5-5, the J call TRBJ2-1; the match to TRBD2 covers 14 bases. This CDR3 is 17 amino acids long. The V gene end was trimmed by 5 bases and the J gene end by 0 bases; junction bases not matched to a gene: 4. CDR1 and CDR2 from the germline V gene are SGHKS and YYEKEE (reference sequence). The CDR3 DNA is TGTGCCAGCAGACAAGGGACTAGCGGGAGCTCCTACAATGAGCAGTTCTTC. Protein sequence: CASRQGTSGSSYNEQFF.

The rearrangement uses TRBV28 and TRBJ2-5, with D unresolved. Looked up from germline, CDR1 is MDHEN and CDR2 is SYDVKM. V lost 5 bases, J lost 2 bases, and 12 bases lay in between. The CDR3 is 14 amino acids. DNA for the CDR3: TGTGCCAGCAGTCCTCCGGGTCAGCAAGAGACCCAGTACTTC. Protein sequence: CASSPPGQQETQYF.

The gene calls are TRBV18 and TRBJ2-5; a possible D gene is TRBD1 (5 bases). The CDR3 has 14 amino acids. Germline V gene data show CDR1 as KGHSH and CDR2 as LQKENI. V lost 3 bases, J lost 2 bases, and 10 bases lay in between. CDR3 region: CASSPLGDQETQYF. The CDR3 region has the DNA TGTGCCAGCTCACCCTTAGGGGATCAAGAGACCCAGTACTTC.

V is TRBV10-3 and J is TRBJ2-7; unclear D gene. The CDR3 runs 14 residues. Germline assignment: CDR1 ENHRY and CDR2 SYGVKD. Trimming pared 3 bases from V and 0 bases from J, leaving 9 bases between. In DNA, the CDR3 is TGTGCCATCAGTGACCGACAAAGCTCCTACGAGCAGTACTTC. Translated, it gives CAISDRQSSYEQYF.

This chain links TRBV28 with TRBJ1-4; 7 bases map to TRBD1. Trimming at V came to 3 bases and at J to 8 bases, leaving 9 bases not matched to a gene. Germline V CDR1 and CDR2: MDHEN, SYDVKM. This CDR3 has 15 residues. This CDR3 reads CASSFSAQGWEKLFF. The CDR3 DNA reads TGTGCCAGCAGTTTCTCGGCACAGGGGTGGGAAAAACTGTTTTTT. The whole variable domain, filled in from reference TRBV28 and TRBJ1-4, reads DVKVTQSSRYLVKRTGEKVFLECVQDMDHENMFWYRQDPGLGLRLIYFSYDVKMKEKGDIPEGYSVSREKKERFSLILESASTNQTSMYLCASSFSAQGWEKLFFGSGTQLSVL.

CDR3 sequence: CASSPAGGGTDTQYF. In DNA form, the CDR3 reads TGTGCCAGCAGCCCGGCTGGGGGTGGCACAGATACGCAGTATTTT. J is TRBJ2-3 and V is TRBV5-6; D is tentatively TRBD1 or TRBD2 (5 bases each). V shed 4 bases and J shed 1 base, with 13 bases lying between them. CDR1 and CDR2 (germline): SGHDT, YYEEEE. The CDR3 runs to 15 residues. Full variable domain (remainder filled in from reference TRBV5-6 and TRBJ2-3): DAGVTQSPTHLIKTRGQQVTLRCSPKSGHDTVSWYQQALGQGPQFIFQYYEEEERQRGNFPDRFSGHQFPNYSSELNVNALLLGDSALYLCASSPAGGGTDTQYFGPGTRLTVL.

This CDR3 is CASSLEGEGTTEAFF. CDR3 coding DNA: TGTGCCAGCAGCTTGGAGGGAGAGGGGACCACTGAAGCTTTCTTT. V gene TRBV5-4 combines with J gene TRBJ1-1, with a tentative D call TRBD1 (5 bases). The CDR3 covers 15 residues. In germline, CDR1 is SGHNT, CDR2 YYREEE (reference sequence). The V end lost 0 bases, the J end lost 4 bases, and 13 bases lay between the germline ends. Together with reference TRBV5-4 and TRBJ1-1, the CDR3 gives the full variable domain: ETGVTQSPTHLIKTRGQQVTLRCSSQSGHNTVSWYQQALGQGPQFIFQYYREEENGRGNFPPRFSGLQFPNYSSELNVNALELDDSALYLCASSLEGEGTTEAFFGQGTRLTVV.

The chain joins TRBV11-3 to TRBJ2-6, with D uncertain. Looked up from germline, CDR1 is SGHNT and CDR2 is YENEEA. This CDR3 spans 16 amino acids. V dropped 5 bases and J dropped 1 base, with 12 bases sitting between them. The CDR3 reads CASSQSTGSGANVLTF. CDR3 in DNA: TGTGCCAGCAGCCAGAGCACGGGTTCTGGGGCCAACGTCCTGACTTTC.

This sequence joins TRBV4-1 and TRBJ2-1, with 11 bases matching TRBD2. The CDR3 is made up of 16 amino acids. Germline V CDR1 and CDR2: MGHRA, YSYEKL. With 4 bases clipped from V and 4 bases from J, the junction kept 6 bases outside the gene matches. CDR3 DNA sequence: TGCGCCAGCAGCCCAATACTAGCGGGGGTTTACAATGAGCAGTTCTTC. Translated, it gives CASSPILAGVYNEQFF.

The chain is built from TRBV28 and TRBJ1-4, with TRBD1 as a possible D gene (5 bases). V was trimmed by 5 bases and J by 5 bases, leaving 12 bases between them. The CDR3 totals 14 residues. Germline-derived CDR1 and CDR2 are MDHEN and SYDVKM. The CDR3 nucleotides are TGTGCCAGCAGTCCATGGGAGGGGAATGAAAAACTGTTTTTT. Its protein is CASSPWEGNEKLFF.

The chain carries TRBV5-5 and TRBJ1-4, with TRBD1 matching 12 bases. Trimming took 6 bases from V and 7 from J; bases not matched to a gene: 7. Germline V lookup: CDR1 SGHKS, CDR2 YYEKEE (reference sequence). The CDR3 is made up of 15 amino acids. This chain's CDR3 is CASTPGDRGLEKLFF. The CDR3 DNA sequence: TGTGCCAGCACCCCAGGGGACAGGGGGCTTGAAAAACTGTTTTTT.

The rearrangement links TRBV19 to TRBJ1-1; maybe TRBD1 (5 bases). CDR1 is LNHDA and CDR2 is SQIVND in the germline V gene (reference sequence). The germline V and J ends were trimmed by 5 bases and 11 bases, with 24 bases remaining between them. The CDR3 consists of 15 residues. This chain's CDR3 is CASSVGSQGSKDAFF. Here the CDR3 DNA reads TGTGCCAGTAGTGTTGGTTCCCAGGGTTCCAAGGACGCTTTCTTT.